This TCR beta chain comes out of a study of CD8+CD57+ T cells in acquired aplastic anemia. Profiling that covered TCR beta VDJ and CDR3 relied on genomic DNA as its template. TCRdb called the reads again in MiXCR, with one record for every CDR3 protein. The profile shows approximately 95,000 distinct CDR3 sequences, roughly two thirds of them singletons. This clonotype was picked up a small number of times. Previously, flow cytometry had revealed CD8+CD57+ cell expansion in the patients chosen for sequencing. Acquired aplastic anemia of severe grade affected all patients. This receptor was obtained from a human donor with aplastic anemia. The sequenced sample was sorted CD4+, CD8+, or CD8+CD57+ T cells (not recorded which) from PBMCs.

The CDR3 DNA sequence: TGTGCCATCAGTGGCGGACAGGGGGTGAGCACTGAAGCTTTCTTT. Protein: CAISGGQGVSTEAFF. V gene TRBV10-3 combines with J gene TRBJ1-1; TRBD1 agrees at 10 bases. The length of the CDR3 is 15 residues. Germline assignment: CDR1 ENHRY and CDR2 SYGVKD. Germline trimming cut 4 bases from V and 4 bases from J; bases unmatched to any gene: 6.